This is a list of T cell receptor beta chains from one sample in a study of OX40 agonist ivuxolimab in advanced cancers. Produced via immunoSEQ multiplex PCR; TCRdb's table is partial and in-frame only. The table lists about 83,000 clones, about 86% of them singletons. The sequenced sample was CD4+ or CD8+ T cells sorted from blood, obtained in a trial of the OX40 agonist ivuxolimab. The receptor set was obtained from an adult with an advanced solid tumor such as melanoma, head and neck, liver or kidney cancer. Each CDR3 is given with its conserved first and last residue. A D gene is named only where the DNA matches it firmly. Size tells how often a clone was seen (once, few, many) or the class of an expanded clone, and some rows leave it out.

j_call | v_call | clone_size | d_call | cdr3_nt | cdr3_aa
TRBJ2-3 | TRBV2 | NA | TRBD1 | TGTGCCAGCAGCTCCCGTTCCGGGACAGGGGGCATATATACGCAGTATTTT | CASSSRSGTGGIYTQYF
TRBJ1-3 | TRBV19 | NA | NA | TGTGCCAGTAGTATTGCGGATGGAAACACCATATATTTT | CASSIADGNTIYF
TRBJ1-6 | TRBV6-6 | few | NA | TGTGCCAGCAGCGCGGCCGAGGGAGACTCACCCCTCCACTTT | CASSAAEGDSPLHF
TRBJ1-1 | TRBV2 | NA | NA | TGTGCCAGCAGTGAAGCGGTCAGGGCGAACACTGAAGCTTTCTTT | CASSEAVRANTEAFF
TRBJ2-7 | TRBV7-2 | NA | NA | TGTGCCAGCAGCTTACTCGAGCAGTACTTC | CASSLLEQYF
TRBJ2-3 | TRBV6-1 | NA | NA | TGTGCCAGCAGGCGGGACAGCACAGATACGCAGTATTTT | CASRRDSTDTQYF
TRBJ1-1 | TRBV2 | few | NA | TGTGCCAGCCGAGTTTCCCTGAACACTGAAGCTTTCTTT | CASRVSLNTEAFF
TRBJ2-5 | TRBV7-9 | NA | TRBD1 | TGTGCCAGCAGCCCAAGGGCAGGGGGCCAAGAGACCCAGTACTTC | CASSPRAGGQETQYF
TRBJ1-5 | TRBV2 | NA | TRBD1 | TGTGCCAGCAGTGGAGACAGGGTCAATCAGCCCCAGCATTTT | CASSGDRVNQPQHF
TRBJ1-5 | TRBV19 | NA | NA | TGTGCCAGTAGGGGTGGACAGAACAATCAGCCCCAGCATTTT | CASRGGQNNQPQHF
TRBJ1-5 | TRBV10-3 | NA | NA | TGTGCCATCAGTGAGCAGGGCGATCAGCCCCAGCATTTT | CAISEQGDQPQHF
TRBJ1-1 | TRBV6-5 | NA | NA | TGTGCCAGCAGTTACAGATCGAACACTGAAGCTTTCTTT | CASSYRSNTEAFF
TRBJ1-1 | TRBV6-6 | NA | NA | TGTGCCAGCAGTTACTCGGGGCTTATTGGGGTCACTGAAGCTTTCTTT | CASSYSGLIGVTEAFF
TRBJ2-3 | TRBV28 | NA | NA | TGTGCCAGCAGTTTAAGGGGGTTCACAGATACGCAGTATTTT | CASSLRGFTDTQYF
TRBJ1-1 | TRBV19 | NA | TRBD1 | TGTGCCAGTAGTACGGGGACAGGGGACACTGAAGCTTTCTTT | CASSTGTGDTEAFF
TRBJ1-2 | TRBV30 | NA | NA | TGTGCCTGGAGTCCGCGGAGGGGTGGCTACACCTTC | CAWSPRRGGYTF
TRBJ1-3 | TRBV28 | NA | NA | TGTGCCAGCTACCCTCGTGGGGGTGATGGAAACACCATATATTTT | CASYPRGGDGNTIYF
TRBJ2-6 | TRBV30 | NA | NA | TGTGCCTGGAGTGTACTCCCGGGGAGCTCTGGGGCCAACGTCCTGACTTTC | CAWSVLPGSSGANVLTF
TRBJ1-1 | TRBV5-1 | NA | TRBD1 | TGCGCCAGCAGCCGATCCGGACAGGGAGGTACTGAAGCTTTCTTT | CASSRSGQGGTEAFF
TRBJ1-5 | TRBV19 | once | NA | TGTGCCAGTAGTACCGGGACGGGTAATCAGCCCCAGCATTTT | CASSTGTGNQPQHF
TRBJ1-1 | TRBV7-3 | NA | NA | TGTGCCAGCGCCCTCACCCCAGATACCACTGAAGCTTTCTTT | CASALTPDTTEAFF
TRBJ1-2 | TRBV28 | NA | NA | TGTGCCAGCAGTTTAGCAGGGGCCGTCAGCTATGGCTACACCTTC | CASSLAGAVSYGYTF
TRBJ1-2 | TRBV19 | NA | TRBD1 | TGTGCCAGCCGACAGGGTTGGGGCTATGGCTACACCTTC | CASRQGWGYGYTF
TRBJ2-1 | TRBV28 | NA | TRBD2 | TGTGCCAGCAGTTTATTAGCGGGGGATCTTAATGAGCAGTTCTTC | CASSLLAGDLNEQFF
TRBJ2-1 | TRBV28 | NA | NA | TGTGCCAGCAGTCCAGGGGGGTCCTACAATGAGCAGTTCTTC | CASSPGGSYNEQFF
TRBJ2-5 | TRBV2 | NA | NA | TGTGCCAGCAGCGGGCGGGCTCCCCGGGAGACCCAGTACTTC | CASSGRAPRETQYF
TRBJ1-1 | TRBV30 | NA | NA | TGTGCCTGGAGTGCTTACACTGAAGCTTTCTTT | CAWSAYTEAFF
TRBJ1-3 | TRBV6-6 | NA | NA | TGTGCCAGCAGCTCACAGGGATACATCTCTGGAAACACCATATATTTT | CASSSQGYISGNTIYF
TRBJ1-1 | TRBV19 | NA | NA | TGTGCCAGTAGTATGGAGCGCGACAGATCTCAGAACACTGAAGCTTTCTTT | CASSMERDRSQNTEAFF
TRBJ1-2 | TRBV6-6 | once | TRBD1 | TGTGCCAGCAGGCCCGGGACAGTAGGCTACACCTTC | CASRPGTVGYTF
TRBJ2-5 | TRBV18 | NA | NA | TGTGCCAGCTCACCACGTCCAGCCCAGGAGTACCAAGAGACCCAGTACTTC | CASSPRPAQEYQETQYF
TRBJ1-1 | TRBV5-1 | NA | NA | TGCGCCAGCAGCTTAGAGGGCGGATACCCGAACACTGAAGCTTTCTTT | CASSLEGGYPNTEAFF
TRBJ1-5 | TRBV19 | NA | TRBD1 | TGTGCCAGTAGTCCCACAGGGGCGGGTCAGCCCCAGCATTTT | CASSPTGAGQPQHF
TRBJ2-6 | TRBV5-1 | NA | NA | TGCGCCAGCAGCCTTAGCTCTGGGGCCAACGTCCTGACTTTC | CASSLSSGANVLTF
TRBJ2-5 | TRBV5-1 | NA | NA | TGCGCCAGCAGGGACCAAGAGACCCAGTACTTC | CASRDQETQYF
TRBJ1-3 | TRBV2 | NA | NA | TGTGCCAGCAGTGTTAGTCAGGGAGGGAACACCATATATTTT | CASSVSQGGNTIYF
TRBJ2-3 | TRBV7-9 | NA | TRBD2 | TGTGCCAGCAGCCCCTCACTAGCGACTTCCACAGATACGCAGTATTTT | CASSPSLATSTDTQYF
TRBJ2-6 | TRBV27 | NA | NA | TGTGCCAGCAGTCACTCTGGGGCCAACGTCCTGACTTTC | CASSHSGANVLTF
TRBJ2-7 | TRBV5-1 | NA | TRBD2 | TGCGCCAGCAGCCCGGGGGGGGCTCGGACTACGGGCGAGCAGTACTTC | CASSPGGARTTGEQYF
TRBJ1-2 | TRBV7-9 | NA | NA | TGTGCCAGCAGCTCCCAAAGGGGAGCGCGGGGCTACACCTTC | CASSSQRGARGYTF
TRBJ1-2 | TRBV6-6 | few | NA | TGTGCCAGCAGTTACGAACAGGACTATGGCTACACCTTC | CASSYEQDYGYTF
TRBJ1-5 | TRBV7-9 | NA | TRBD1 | TGTGCCAGCAGCTTAGACGTTGGACAGGGGGGACAGCCCCAGCATTTT | CASSLDVGQGGQPQHF
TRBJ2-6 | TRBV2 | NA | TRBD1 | TGTGCCAGCAGTCAGGGGGCCCCTGGGGCCAACGTCCTGACTTTC | CASSQGAPGANVLTF
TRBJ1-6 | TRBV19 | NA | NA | TGTGCCATTTTGACGGGCGGAGAGAGGTCACCCCTCCACTTT | CAILTGGERSPLHF
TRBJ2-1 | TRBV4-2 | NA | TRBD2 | TGTGCCAGCAGCCAACCCGGACTAGCGGGGACCAGCTCCTACAATGAGCAGTTCTTC | CASSQPGLAGTSSYNEQFF
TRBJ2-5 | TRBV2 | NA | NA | TGTGCCAGCAGAACTGACAGATACTCCCAAGAGACCCAGTACTTC | CASRTDRYSQETQYF